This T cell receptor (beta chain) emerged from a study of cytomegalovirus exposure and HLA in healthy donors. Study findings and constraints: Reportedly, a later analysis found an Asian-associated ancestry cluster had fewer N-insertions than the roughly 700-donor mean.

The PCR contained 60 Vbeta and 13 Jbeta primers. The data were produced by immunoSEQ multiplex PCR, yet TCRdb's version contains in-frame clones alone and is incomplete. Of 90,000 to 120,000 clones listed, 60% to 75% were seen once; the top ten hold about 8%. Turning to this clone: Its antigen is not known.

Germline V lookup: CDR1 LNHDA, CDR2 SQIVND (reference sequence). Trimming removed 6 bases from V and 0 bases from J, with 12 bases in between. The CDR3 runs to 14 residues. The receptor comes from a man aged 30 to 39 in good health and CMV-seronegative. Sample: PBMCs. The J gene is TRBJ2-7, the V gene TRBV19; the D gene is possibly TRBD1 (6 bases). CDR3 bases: TGTGCCAGTAGATTAACAGGGAGCTCCTACGAGCAGTACTTC. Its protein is CASRLTGSSYEQYF.